This T cell receptor beta chain came from a study of blood T cells in healthy people across ages (dated by TCRdb to the mid-2010s). Regarding the complete study: In model experiments, template switching captured roughly one uniquely barcoded TCR beta cDNA molecule for every two T cells. To track age-related changes in TCR beta repertoire diversity, the study relied on deep sequencing normalized with unique cDNA molecular identifiers. The study analyzed two additional independent replicas of 1 million unique cDNA reads from the same blood draw for two donors, one aged 18 to 30 and one aged 80 or older. Donors were grouped into four age groups: young (average roughly 17 years), middle-aged (around 39), aged (roughly 62) and long-lived (about 89). Findings and caveats that apply to the study as a whole: The percentage of naive T cells measured by flow cytometry correlated strongly with observed TCR beta diversity. Conclusive comparison of naive and antigen-experienced compartments was prevented by the profiling of bulk unsorted PBMCs. Total diversity estimates from one million sequenced T cells were considered lower bounds and underestimates. The CMV infection status of donors was not known, potentially confounding age-related changes in expanded clonotypes. Compared with the aged group, more naive CD4+ T cells, fewer expanded clones and increased TCR diversity were shown by the long-lived group, suggesting age selection. As age increased, observed TCR beta diversity per million T cells dropped in a roughly linear way, and a significant reduction was already evident by age 40.

Libraries were constructed by 5' RACE. The sequencer was an Illumina HiSeq 2500. The second PCR ran for about 6 to 12 cycles and used a J-beta primer mix along with a sample-barcoded 5' primer. A template-switch 5' adaptor carrying 12 random nucleotides introduced a unique molecular identifier onto each TCR beta cDNA molecule. At least 2.5 million CDR3-containing paired-end reads were obtained from each sample. The Mint cDNA synthesis kit, primed by a TRBC-specific oligonucleotide, was used to synthesize first-strand cDNA from all RNA. All cDNA was treated with uracil-DNA glycosylase and then went through a first 18-cycle PCR with the universal primers M1SS and BC2_uni_R. In the paper's pipeline: For normalization, 1 million high-quality reads, each with a distinct molecular identifier, were randomly selected from each sample. Reads sharing molecular identifiers were discarded rather than binned into consensus sequences. CDR3 identification, clonotype clustering and error correction used MiTCR with a Q25 quality threshold and the strictest error-elimination algorithm. Lower-bound total TCR beta diversity was estimated with a nonparametric unseen species model using Euler transformation. Clones were called with MiXCR by TCRdb after fastp trimmed the public reads at Q25, and only in-frame beta chains were retained. When rows share a CDR3 protein, they turn into one entry using the most common DNA and genes. These V and J calls originate from TCRdb's pipeline instead of the authors' own analysis. The sample yields fewer than 800,000 distinct CDR3 sequences; 20% to 30% were counted once. Roughly a tenth of the sample comes from the top ten.

Donors were under 40 systemically healthy Caucasian individuals from Russia aged roughly 6 to 95 years. Each donor gave ten milliliters of peripheral blood, collected into EDTA-treated Vacutainer tubes. Ficoll-Paque density-gradient centrifugation was used to isolate PBMCs, with at least 7 million per sample. Trizol reagent was used to extract total RNA from PBMCs, with at least 5.5 micrograms per sample. For every donor, flow cytometry on a PBMC aliquot measured the percentage of naive CD45RAhigh/CD27high T cells. As regards this clonotype: There is no known antigen for this receptor. No qualities accompany the bases; no much larger clone lies one base away.

Inclusive of the bounding cysteine and phenylalanine, the CDR3 is 14 residues long. The entry retains the CDR3 DNA only, 42 bases that are in frame from base 1. After removal of 4 bases from V and 6 bases from J, the junction retains 9 bases not matched to a gene. The germline V gene specifies SGDLS as CDR1 and YYNGEE as CDR2. This same sample was also taken into another study, of T cells of mothers and their children. The second study also describes: Donors were nine systemically healthy Caucasian individuals: three mothers and their six children. cDNA synthesis consumed the entire amount of extracted RNA, loaded at approximately 1.6 ug RNA in each 15 ul reaction. In the second PCR, the M1S primer introduced both the sample barcodes and 2-4 random nucleotides. Each mother yielded over 8.5 million TCR beta CDR3 reads and each child 2.5 million to 3 million reads. TCR recombination output is similarly shaped by thymic selection in related and unrelated pairs, with a minor effect exerted by inherited differences. Normalized repertoire overlap was always found to be slightly, but never significantly, higher in related mother-child pairs than in unrelated mother-child pairs. With a sensitivity of approximately 92 clones per million clonotypes, no persistent microchimeric T cell clones were detected. The study used deep NGS to compare TCR beta repertoires of mothers and children, seeking features distinguishing related mother-child pairs from unrelated individuals. The mean age was roughly 44 +/- 4 years for the mothers and about 10 +/- 4 years for the children. Libraries were sequenced on Illumina HiSeq 2000 with 100+100 nt paired-end reads after adapter ligation with NEBNext reagents. To prevent cross-contamination, the mother and child libraries were prepared one month apart and sequenced in separate runs. Each donor had between 500,000 and 2,000,000 distinct TCR beta clonotypes identified. Naive TCR beta clonotypes were estimated from low-frequency clonotypes matched to each donor's FACS-determined naive share, without sorting.

Sequenced input: blood. This sequence was found in a boy younger than 18 in good health. The rearranged chain carries TRBV9 and TRBJ1-2, with 7 middle bases fitting TRBD1. The CDR3 region reads CASSPPGGRDGYTF. At the DNA level, the sequence is TGTGCCAGCAGCCCACCAGGGGGTCGGGATGGCTACACCTTC.